This T cell receptor beta chain appears in the sequencing data of a study of regulatory T cells in long-lasting Graves disease. With iRepertoire HTBI primers and Arm-PCR of CDR3 regions, TCR beta libraries were built. Authors' data handling: Identification across samples found 50 to 80 TRBV and around 15 TRBJ segments. Each CDR3 protein gets one entry after TCRdb re-called the multiplex PCR reads with MiXCR. The V and J calls come from TCRdb's annotation, not from the publication. The data contain approximately 250,000 distinct CDR3 sequences, around 20% of them singletons. Germline values: CDR1 SGHAT, CDR2 FQNNGV. Trimming took 3 bases from V and 0 from J, leaving 12 bases between them. This CDR3 is 15 amino acids long. This clonotype was seen ten or more times. The antigen is not known. The time point: newly diagnosed GD, antithyroid drugs for less than 3 months. There was RNA extracted from PBMCs, and the TCR library was made from it. A peripheral blood sample, 8.5 to 9 milliliters in volume, was drawn into EDTA tubes.

Notes on the study in general: Persistent disease was characterized by preferential usage of TRBV28, TRBJ1-2 and TRBJ2-5. Sharing of public clonotypes was greater in persistent patients (around 3,000) than in new patients (roughly 970).

The source was peripheral blood mononuclear cells (PBMCs), collected at new diagnosis, from a patient treated with antithyroid drugs. The V and J genes are TRBV11-2 and TRBJ2-7; D possibly uses TRBD1 or TRBD2 (5 bases each). This receptor was taken from a female donor with Graves disease. The CDR3 region has the DNA TGTGCCAGCAGCTTTACGGCAGGGAGCTCCTACGAGCAGTACTTC. It translates to CASSFTAGSSYEQYF.